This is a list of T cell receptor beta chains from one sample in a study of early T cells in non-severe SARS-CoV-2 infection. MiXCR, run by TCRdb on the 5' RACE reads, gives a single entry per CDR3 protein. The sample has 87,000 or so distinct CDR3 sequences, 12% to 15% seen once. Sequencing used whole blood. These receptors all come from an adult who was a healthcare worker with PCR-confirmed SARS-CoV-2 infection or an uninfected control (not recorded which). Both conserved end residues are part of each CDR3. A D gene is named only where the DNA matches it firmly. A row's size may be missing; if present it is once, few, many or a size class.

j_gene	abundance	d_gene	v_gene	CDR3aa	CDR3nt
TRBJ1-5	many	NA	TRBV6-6	CASSDGDQPQHF	TGTGCCAGCAGTGACGGAGATCAGCCCCAGCATTTT
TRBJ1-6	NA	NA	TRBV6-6	CASTARKGSYNSPLHF	TGTGCCAGCACCGCGCGGAAGGGCTCCTATAATTCACCCCTCCACTTT
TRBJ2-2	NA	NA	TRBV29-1	CSATGTGELFF	TGCAGCGCCACAGGGACCGGGGAGCTGTTTTTT
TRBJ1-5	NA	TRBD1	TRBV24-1	CATGRTGTNQPQHF	TGTGCCACCGGCAGGACAGGGACGAATCAGCCCCAGCATTTT
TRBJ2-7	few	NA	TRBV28	CASSSNPQVGRGRYEQYF	TGTGCCAGCAGTTCTAACCCCCAGGTGGGCAGGGGCCGCTACGAGCAGTACTTC
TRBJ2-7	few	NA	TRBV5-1	CASSEQGGPYEQYF	TGCGCCAGCAGCGAACAGGGTGGTCCCTACGAGCAGTACTTC
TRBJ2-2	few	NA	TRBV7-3	CASSSLSGNTGELFF	TGTGCCAGCAGCTCCCTGTCCGGGAATACCGGGGAGCTGTTTTTT
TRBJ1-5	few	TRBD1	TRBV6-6	CASSQQGRGNQPQHF	TGTGCCAGCAGCCAACAGGGGAGGGGGAATCAGCCCCAGCATTTT
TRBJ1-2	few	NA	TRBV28	CASKGRAWGYTF	TGTGCCAGCAAAGGCCGAGCCTGGGGCTACACCTTC
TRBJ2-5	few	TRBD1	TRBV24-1	CATSGPTGGGETQYF	TGTGCCACCAGTGGCCCTACAGGGGGCGGCGAGACCCAGTACTTC
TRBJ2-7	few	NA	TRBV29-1	CSVEPDTSYEQYF	TGCAGCGTTGAACCGGACACCTCCTACGAGCAGTACTTC
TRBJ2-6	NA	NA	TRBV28	CASSSFFRHVSSGANVLTF	TGTGCCAGCAGCTCTTTTTTTCGACACGTAAGCTCTGGGGCCAACGTCCTGACTTTC
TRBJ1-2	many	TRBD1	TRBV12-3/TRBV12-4	CASSNGQVQGYTF	TGTGCCAGCAGCAACGGACAGGTCCAGGGCTACACCTTC
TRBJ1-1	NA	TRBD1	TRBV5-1	CASSQGTAGAFTEAFF	TGCGCCAGCAGCCAAGGGACAGCGGGGGCCTTCACTGAAGCTTTCTTT
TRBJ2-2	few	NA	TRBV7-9	CASTPVVAGQTGELFF	TGTGCCAGCACCCCAGTTGTTGCGGGCCAAACCGGGGAGCTGTTTTTT
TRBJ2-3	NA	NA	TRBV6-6	CASSYSGIGRTDTQYF	TGTGCCAGCAGTTACTCCGGGATTGGCCGCACAGATACGCAGTATTTT
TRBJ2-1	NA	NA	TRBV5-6	CASSTDSYYYNEQFF	TGTGCCAGCAGCACGGACAGCTACTACTACAATGAGCAGTTCTTC
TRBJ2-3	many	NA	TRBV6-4	CASSEAEADTQYF	TGTGCCAGCAGTGAGGCAGAGGCGGATACGCAGTATTTT
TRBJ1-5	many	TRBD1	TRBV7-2	CASSPQGVNQPQHF	TGTGCCAGCAGCCCACAGGGGGTCAATCAGCCCCAGCATTTT
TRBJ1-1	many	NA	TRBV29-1	CSVQGLMNTEAFF	TGCAGCGTTCAGGGTCTCATGAACACTGAAGCTTTCTTT
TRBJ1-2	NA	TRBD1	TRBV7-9	CASSGQGGSYGYTF	TGTGCCAGCAGCGGACAGGGCGGCTCCTATGGCTACACCTTC
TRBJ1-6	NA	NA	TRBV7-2	CASSFRESYNSPLHF	TGTGCCAGCAGCTTCAGGGAGTCATATAATTCACCCCTCCACTTT
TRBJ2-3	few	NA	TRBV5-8	CASSLWETSTDTQYF	TGTGCCAGCAGCTTGTGGGAAACTAGCACAGATACGCAGTATTTT
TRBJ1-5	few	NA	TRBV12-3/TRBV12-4	CASSLKEDQPQHF	TGTGCCAGCAGTTTAAAAGAGGATCAGCCCCAGCATTTT
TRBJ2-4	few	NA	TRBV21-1	CASSKGAGRDIQYF	TGTGCCAGCAGCAAAGGGGCGGGGAGAGACATTCAGTACTTC
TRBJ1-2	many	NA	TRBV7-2	CASSLVARGDLNYGYTF	TGTGCCAGCAGCTTAGTTGCCAGGGGAGATCTTAACTATGGCTACACCTTC
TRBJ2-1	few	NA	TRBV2	CASIIVDGSYNEQFF	TGTGCCAGCATCATAGTGGATGGCTCCTACAATGAGCAGTTCTTC
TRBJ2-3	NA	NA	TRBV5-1	CASSLVVGADITDTQYF	TGCGCCAGCAGCTTGGTTGTTGGGGCAGATATCACAGATACGCAGTATTTT
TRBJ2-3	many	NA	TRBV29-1	CSVAGTGAQDTQYF	TGCAGCGTCGCCGGGACGGGGGCACAAGATACGCAGTATTTT
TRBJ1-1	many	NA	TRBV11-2	CASSYPIGRGNTEAFF	TGTGCCAGCAGCTACCCGATTGGAAGGGGGAACACTGAAGCTTTCTTT
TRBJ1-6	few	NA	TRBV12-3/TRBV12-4	CASGATGYNSPLHF	TGTGCCAGTGGGGCGACAGGTTATAATTCACCCCTCCACTTT
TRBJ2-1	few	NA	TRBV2	CASSDEGNEQFF	TGTGCCAGCAGTGATGAGGGGAATGAGCAGTTCTTC
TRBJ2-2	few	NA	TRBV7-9	CASSPGSRGNTGELFF	TGTGCCAGCAGCCCAGGGTCCAGGGGGAACACCGGGGAGCTGTTTTTT